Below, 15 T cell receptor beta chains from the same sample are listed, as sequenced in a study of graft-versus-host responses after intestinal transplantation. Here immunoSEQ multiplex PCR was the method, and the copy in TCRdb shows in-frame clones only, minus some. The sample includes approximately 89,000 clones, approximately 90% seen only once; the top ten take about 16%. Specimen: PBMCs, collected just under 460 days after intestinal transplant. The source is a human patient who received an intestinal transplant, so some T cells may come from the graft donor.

CDR3 DNA: TGTGCCAGCAGCCACCCCCAGAATGAGCAGTTCTTC. Encoded protein: CASSHPQNEQFF. The chain joins TRBV13 to TRBJ2-1; no reliable D call. Trimming cost V 5 bases and J 7 bases, with 9 bases left between them. CDR1 and CDR2 from the germline V gene are PRHDT and FYEKMQ (reference sequence). The CDR3 covers 12 residues.

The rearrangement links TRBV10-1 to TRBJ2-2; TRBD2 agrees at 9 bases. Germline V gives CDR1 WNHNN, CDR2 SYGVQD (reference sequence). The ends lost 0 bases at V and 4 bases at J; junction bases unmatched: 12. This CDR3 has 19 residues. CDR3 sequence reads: CASSESDFPSGEITGELFF. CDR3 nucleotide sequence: TGCGCCAGCAGTGAGTCAGACTTCCCTAGCGGGGAGATCACCGGGGAGCTGTTTTTT.

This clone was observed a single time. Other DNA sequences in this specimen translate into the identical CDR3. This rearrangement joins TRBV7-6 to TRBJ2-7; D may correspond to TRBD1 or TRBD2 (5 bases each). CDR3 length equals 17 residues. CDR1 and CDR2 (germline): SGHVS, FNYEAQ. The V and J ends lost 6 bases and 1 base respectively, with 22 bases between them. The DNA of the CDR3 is TGTGCCAGCAGTGTAGGGGACCCTATCGTCGGGTCCTACGAGCAGTACTTC. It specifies CASSVGDPIVGSYEQYF.

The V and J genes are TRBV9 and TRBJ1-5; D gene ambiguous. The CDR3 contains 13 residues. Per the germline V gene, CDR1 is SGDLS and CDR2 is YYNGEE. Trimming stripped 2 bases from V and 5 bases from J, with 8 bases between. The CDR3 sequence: CASSVDRDQPQHF. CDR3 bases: TGTGCCAGCAGCGTGGACCGAGATCAGCCCCAGCATTTT.

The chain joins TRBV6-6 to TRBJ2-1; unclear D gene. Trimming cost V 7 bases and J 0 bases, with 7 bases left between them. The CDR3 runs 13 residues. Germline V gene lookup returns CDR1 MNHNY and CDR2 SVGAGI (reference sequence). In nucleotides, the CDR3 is TGTGCCAGCATCGGAAGCTCCTACAATGAGCAGTTCTTC. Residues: CASIGSSYNEQFF.

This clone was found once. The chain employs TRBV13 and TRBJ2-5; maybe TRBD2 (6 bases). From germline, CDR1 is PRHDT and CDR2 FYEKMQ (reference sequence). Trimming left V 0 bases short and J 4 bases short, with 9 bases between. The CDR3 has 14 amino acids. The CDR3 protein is CASSLGGGRETQYF. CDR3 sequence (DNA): TGTGCCAGCAGCTTAGGGGGAGGTAGAGAGACCCAGTACTTC.

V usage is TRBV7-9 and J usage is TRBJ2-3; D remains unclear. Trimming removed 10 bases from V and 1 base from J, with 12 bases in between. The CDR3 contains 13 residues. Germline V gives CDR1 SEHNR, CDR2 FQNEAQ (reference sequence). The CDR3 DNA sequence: TGTGCCACCCTTTCTAGGGGCACAGATACGCAGTATTTT. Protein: CATLSRGTDTQYF.

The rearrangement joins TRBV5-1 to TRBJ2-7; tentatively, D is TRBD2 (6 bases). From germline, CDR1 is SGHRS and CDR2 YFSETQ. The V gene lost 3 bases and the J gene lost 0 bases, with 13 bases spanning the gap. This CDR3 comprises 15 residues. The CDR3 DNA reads TGCGCCAGCAGCTGGGGGGATCGGAGCTCCTACGAGCAGTACTTC. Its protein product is CASSWGDRSSYEQYF.

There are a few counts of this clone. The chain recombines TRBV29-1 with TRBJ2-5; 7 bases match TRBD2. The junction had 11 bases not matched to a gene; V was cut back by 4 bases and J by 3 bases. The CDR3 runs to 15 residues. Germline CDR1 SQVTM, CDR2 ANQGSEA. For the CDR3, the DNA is TGCAGCGTTGTACCAGGGACTAACATAAAAGAGACCCAGTACTTC. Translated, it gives CSVVPGTNIKETQYF.

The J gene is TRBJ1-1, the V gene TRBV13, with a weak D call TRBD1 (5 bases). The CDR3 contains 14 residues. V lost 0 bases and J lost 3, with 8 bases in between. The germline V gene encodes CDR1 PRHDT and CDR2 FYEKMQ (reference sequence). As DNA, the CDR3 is TGTGCCAGCAGCTTAGGGAGAGGGGACACTGAAGCTTTCTTT. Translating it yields CASSLGRGDTEAFF.

CDR3 amino acids: CASSTSGGTDTQYF. CDR3 sequence (DNA): TGCGCCAGCAGCACTAGCGGGGGGACAGATACGCAGTATTTT. The chain has TRBV5-1 and TRBJ2-3; TRBD2 agrees at 12 bases. V lost 4 bases to trimming and J lost 3 bases; unmatched junction nucleotides: 0. Germline assignment: CDR1 SGHRS and CDR2 YFSETQ. The length of the CDR3 is 14 residues.

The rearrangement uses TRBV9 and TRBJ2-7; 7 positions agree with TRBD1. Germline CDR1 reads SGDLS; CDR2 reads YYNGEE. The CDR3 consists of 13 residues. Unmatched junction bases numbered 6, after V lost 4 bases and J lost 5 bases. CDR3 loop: CASSPGTADEQYF. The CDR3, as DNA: TGTGCCAGCAGCCCCGGGACAGCGGACGAGCAGTACTTC.

Written as DNA, the CDR3 is TGTGCCAGCAGACAGGAATATAATTCACCCCTCCACTTT. This translates into CASRQEYNSPLHF. The chain employs TRBV2 and TRBJ1-6; D is perhaps TRBD1 (5 bases). V lost 6 bases, J lost 4 bases, and 7 bases lay in between. Germline lookup yields CDR1 SNHLY and CDR2 FYNNEI. CDR3 length equals 13 residues.

The CDR3 sequence is CATTRNDEQFF. CDR3 sequence (DNA): TGTGCCACCACTAGGAACGATGAGCAGTTCTTC. V usage is TRBV19 and J usage is TRBJ2-1; D possibly corresponds to TRBD2 (5 bases). In germline, CDR1 is LNHDA, CDR2 SQIVND (reference sequence). The CDR3 has 11 amino acids. V lost 10 bases, J lost 8 bases, and 12 bases lay in between.

This chain's CDR3 is CASSEGGGLGRITGNTIYF. In nucleotides, the CDR3 is TGTGCCAGCAGTGAAGGCGGGGGGCTGGGGCGAATCACCGGAAACACCATATATTTT. This chain links TRBV6-1 with TRBJ1-3, with a weak D call TRBD1 (6 bases). Germline CDR1 is MNHNS and CDR2 is SASEGT. This CDR3 spans 19 amino acids. V lost 1 base and J 4 bases, leaving 23 bases between the germline ends.